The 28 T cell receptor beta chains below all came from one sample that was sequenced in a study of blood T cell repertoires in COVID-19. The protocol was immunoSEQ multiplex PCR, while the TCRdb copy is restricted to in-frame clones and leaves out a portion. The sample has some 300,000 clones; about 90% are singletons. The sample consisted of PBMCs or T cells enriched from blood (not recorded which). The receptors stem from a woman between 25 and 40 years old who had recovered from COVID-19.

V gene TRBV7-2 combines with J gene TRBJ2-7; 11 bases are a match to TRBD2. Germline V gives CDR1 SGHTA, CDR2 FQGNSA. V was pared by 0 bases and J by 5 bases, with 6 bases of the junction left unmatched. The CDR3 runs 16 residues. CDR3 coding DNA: TGTGCCAGCAGCTTAGCTATAGCGGGAGGGCAGAACGAGCAGTACTTC. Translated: CASSLAIAGGQNEQYF.

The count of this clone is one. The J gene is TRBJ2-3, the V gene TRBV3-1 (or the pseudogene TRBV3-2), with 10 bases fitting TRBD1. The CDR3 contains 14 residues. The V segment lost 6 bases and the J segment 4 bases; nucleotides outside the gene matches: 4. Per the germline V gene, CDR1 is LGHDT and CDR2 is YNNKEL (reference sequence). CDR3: CASSRDRGPDTQYF. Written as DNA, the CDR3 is TGTGCCAGCAGTCGGGACAGGGGTCCAGATACGCAGTATTTT.

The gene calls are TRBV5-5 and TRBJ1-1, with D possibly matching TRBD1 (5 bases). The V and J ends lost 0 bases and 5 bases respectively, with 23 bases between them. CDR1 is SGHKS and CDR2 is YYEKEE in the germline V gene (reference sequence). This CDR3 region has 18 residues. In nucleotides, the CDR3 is TGTGCCAGCAGCTTGGTGGGTTTGAGGAGGGGCAATATTACTGAAGCTTTCTTT. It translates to CASSLVGLRRGNITEAFF. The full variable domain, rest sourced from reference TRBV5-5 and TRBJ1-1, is DAGVTQSPTHLIKTRGQQVTLRCSPISGHKSVSWYQQVLGQGPQFIFQYYEKEERGRGNFPDRFSARQFPNYSSELNVNALLLGDSALYLCASSLVGLRRGNITEAFFGQGTRLTVV.

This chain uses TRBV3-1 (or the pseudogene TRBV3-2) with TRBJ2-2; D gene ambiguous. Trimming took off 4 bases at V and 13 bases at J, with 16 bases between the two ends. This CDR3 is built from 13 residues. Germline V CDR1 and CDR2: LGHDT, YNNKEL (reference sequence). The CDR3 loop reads CASSRQTARLLFF. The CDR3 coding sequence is TGTGCCAGCAGCCGTCAAACAGCCCGGCTGCTGTTTTTT.

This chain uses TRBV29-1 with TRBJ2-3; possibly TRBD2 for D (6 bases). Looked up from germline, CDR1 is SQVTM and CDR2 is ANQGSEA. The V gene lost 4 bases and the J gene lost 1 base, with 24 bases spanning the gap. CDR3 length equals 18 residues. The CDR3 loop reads CSVAGVWVQAARTDTQYF. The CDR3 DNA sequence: TGCAGCGTTGCGGGGGTGTGGGTTCAAGCGGCCCGCACAGATACGCAGTATTTT.

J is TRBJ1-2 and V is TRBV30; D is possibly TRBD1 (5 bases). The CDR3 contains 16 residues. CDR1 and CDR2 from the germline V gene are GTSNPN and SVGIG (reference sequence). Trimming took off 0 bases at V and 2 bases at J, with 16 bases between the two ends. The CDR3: CAWSVNFQGTNYGYTF. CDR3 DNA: TGTGCCTGGAGTGTTAATTTTCAGGGCACAAACTATGGCTACACCTTC.

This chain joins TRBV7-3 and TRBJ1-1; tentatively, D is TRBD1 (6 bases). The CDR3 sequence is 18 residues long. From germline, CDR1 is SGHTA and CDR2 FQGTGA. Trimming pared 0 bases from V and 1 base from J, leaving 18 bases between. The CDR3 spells CASSLTGSGGPKNTEAFF. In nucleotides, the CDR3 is TGTGCCAGCAGCTTAACAGGCTCCGGGGGGCCCAAGAACACTGAAGCTTTCTTT.

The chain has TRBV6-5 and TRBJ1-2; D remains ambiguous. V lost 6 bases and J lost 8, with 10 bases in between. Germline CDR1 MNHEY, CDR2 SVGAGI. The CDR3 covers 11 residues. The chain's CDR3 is CASSAGLGYTF. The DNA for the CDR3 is TGTGCCAGCAGCGCCGGACTCGGCTACACCTTC.

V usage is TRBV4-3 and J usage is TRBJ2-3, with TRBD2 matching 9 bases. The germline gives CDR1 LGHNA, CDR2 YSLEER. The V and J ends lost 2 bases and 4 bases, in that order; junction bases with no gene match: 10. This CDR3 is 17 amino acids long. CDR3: CASSQTTAGGLADTQYF. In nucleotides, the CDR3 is TGCGCCAGCAGCCAAACAACGGCGGGAGGGCTTGCAGATACGCAGTATTTT.

The CDR3 sequence is CASSQEASDRASEAFF. The DNA of the CDR3 is TGCGCCAGCAGCCAAGAAGCCTCGGACAGGGCCAGTGAAGCTTTCTTT. The chain joins TRBV4-1 to TRBJ1-1, with 8 positions matching TRBD1. The junction had 10 bases not matched to a gene; V was cut back by 0 bases and J by 7 bases. The CDR3 sequence is 16 residues long. Germline CDR1 reads MGHRA; CDR2 reads YSYEKL.

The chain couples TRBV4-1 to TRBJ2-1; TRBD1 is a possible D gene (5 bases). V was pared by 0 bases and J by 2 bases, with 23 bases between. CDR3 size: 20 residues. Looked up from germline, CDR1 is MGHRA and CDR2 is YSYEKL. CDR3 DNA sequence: TGCGCCAGCAGCCAAGAATTAAGTGGGGCTGGAATAGGAGCCTACAATGAGCAGTTCTTC. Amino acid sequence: CASSQELSGAGIGAYNEQFF.

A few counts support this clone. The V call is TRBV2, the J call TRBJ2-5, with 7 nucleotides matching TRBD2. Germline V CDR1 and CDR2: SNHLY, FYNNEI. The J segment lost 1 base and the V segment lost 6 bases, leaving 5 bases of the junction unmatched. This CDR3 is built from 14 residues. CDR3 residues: CASSASGTQETQYF. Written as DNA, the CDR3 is TGTGCCAGCAGCGCCAGCGGGACCCAAGAGACCCAGTACTTC.

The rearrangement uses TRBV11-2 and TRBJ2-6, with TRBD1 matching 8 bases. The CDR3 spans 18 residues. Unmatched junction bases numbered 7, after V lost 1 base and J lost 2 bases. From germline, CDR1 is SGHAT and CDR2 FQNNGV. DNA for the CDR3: TGTGCCAGCAGCTTAGGGGCAGGGGGCGAAACTGGGGCCAACGTCCTGACTTTC. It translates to CASSLGAGGETGANVLTF.

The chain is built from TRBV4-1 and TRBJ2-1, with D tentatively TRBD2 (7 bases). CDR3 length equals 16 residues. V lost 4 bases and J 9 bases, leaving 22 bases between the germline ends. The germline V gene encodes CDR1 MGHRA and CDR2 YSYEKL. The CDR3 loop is CASSPEGGGPFTEQFF. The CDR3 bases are TGCGCCAGCAGCCCGGAGGGGGGAGGGCCTTTTACTGAGCAGTTCTTC.

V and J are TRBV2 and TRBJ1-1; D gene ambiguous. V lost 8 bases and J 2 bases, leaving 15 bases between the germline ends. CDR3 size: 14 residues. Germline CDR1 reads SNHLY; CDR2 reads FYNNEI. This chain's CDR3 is CASLTGISNTEAFF. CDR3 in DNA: TGTGCCAGCCTGACCGGGATATCAAACACTGAAGCTTTCTTT.

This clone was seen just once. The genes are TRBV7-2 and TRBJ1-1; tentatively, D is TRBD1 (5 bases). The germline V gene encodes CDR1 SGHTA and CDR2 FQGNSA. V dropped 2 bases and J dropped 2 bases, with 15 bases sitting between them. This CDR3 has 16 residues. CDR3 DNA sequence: TGTGCCAGCAGCTTACTAAACAGGAAACTCAACACTGAAGCTTTCTTT. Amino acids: CASSLLNRKLNTEAFF.

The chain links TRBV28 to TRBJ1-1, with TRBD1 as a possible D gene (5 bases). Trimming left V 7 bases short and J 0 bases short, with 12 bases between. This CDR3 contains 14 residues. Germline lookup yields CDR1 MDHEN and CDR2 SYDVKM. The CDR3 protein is CASINQGLNTEAFF. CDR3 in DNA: TGTGCCAGCATCAACCAGGGCCTGAACACTGAAGCTTTCTTT. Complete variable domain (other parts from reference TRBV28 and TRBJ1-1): DVKVTQSSRYLVKRTGEKVFLECVQDMDHENMFWYRQDPGLGLRLIYFSYDVKMKEKGDIPEGYSVSREKKERFSLILESASTNQTSMYLCASINQGLNTEAFFGQGTRLTVV.

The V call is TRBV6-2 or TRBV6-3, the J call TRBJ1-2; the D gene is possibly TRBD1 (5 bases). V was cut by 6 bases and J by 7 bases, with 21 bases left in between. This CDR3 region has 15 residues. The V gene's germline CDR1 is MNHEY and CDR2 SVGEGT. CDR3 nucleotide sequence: TGTGCCAGCAGCCTTTTTACAGGTGTTTCCAGTGGCTACACCTTC. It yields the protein CASSLFTGVSSGYTF.

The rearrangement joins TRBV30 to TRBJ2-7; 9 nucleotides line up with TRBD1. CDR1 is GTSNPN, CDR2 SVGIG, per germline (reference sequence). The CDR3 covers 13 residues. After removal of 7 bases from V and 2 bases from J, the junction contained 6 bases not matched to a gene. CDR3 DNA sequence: TGTGCCTTACACAGGGGGCAGACCTACGAGCAGTACTTC. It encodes CALHRGQTYEQYF.

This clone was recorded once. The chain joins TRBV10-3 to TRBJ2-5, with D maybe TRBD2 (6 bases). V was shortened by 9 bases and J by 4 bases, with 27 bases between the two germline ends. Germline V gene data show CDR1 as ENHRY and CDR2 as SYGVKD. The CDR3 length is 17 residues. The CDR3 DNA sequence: TGTGCCATACAAGGACAAGGGGACTCAGGACGCATAGAGACCCAGTACTTC. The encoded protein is CAIQGQGDSGRIETQYF.

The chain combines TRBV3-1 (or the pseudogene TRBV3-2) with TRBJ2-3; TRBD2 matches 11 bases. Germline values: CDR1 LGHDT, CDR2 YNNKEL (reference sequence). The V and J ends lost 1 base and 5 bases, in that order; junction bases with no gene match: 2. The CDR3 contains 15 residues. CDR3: CASSQGLAGGDTQYF. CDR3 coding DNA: TGTGCCAGCAGCCAAGGGCTAGCGGGAGGAGATACGCAGTATTTT.

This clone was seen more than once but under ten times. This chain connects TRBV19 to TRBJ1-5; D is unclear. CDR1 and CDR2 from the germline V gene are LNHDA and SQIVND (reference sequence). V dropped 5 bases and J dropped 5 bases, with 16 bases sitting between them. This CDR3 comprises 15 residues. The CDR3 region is CASSPPAGTYQPQHF. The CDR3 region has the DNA TGTGCCAGTAGTCCCCCAGCAGGCACCTATCAGCCCCAGCATTTT.

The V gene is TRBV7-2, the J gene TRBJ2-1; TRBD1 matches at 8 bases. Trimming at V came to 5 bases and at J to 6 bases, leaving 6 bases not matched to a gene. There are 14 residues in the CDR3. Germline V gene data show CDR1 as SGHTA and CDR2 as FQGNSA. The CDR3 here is CASSPPDRGNEQFF. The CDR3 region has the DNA TGTGCCAGCAGCCCGCCCGACAGGGGCAATGAGCAGTTCTTC.

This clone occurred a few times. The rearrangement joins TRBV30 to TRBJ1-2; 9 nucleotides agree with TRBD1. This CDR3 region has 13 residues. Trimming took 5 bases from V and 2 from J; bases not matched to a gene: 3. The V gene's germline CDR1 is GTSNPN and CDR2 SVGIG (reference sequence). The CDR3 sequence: CAWEDRGNYGYTF. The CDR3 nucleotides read TGTGCCTGGGAAGACAGGGGGAACTATGGCTACACCTTC.

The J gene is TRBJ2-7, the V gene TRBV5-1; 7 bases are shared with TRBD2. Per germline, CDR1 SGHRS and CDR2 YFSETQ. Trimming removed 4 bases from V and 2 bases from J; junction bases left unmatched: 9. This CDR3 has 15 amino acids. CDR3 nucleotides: TGCGCCAGCAGCCACGCGGGAGCCGGGCCCTACGAGCAGTACTTC. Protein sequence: CASSHAGAGPYEQYF.

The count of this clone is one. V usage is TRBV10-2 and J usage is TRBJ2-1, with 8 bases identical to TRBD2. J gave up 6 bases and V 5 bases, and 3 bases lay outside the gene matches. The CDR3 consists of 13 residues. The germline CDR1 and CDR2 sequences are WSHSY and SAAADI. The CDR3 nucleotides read TGCGCCAGCAGTAGCGGGAGAGGCAATGAGCAGTTCTTC. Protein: CASSSGRGNEQFF.

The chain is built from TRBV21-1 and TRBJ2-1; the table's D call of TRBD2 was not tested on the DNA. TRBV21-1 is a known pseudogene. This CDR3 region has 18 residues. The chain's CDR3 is CASSKASGREQSYNEQFF. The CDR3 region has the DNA TGTGCCAGCAGCAAGGCGTCGGGACGGGAGCAGTCCTACAATGAGCAGTTCTTC.

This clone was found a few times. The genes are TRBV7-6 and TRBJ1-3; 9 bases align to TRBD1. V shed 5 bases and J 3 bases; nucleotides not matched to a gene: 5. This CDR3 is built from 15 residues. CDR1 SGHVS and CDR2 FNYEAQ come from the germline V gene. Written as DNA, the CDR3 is TGTGCCAGCAGCCCCGGACAGGGGAATGGAAACACCATATATTTT. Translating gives CASSPGQGNGNTIYF.